Listed below are T cell receptor beta chains from one sample, sequenced in a study of blood T cells in healthy people across ages. One entry per CDR3 protein results from TCRdb running MiXCR on the 5' RACE reads. The table lists 800,000 or so distinct CDR3 sequences, 20% to 25% of them singletons. The same sample was also studied in work on T cells of mothers and their children.

The sample consisted of blood. The source of these receptors is a boy between 10 and 17 years old in good health. Both conserved end residues are part of each CDR3. A D gene is named only where the DNA matches it firmly. Only part of the rows carry a size: once, few, many, or a class if the clone is expanded.

TGTGCCAGCTCTGGAAGGTCCTATAATTCACCCCTCCACTTT,CASSGRSYNSPLHF,.,TRBV6-1,.,TRBJ1-6
TGCAGTGCCAGGACTAGCGGGAAGTCCTACGAGCAGTACTTC,CSARTSGKSYEQYF,few,TRBV20-1,TRBD2,TRBJ2-7
TGTGCCAGCTCACCGCCTGGTTACGAGGTCTACGAGCAGTACTTC,CASSPPGYEVYEQYF,.,TRBV18,.,TRBJ2-7
TGTGCCAGCAGTCCGGGGACTAGCGGGAGTGATACGCAGTATTTT,CASSPGTSGSDTQYF,.,TRBV27,TRBD2,TRBJ2-3
TGTGCCAGCAGTCCCGGGGTAGACGGGGGCAATGAGCAGTTCTTC,CASSPGVDGGNEQFF,.,TRBV27,.,TRBJ2-1
TGCGCCAGCAGCCAAGGGGCAGGGGCAAAGTGGGAGCAGTTCTTC,CASSQGAGAKWEQFF,once,TRBV4-3,.,TRBJ2-1
TGTGCCAGCAGCTTAGCGAAAGAACGGCCCCAGTATTTT,CASSLAKERPQYF,.,TRBV7-2,.,TRBJ2-3
TGTGCCAGCAGCCCGACGTCGGGACTAGTGTATGATACGCAGTATTTT,CASSPTSGLVYDTQYF,.,TRBV9,TRBD2,TRBJ2-3
TGCGCCAGCAGCCAAGATGTATGGCTCCAAGAGACCCAGTACTTC,CASSQDVWLQETQYF,.,TRBV4-1,.,TRBJ2-5
TGCGCCAGCAGCTTGTCTGACAGGGAGTACGAGCAGTACTTC,CASSLSDREYEQYF,.,TRBV5-1,TRBD1,TRBJ2-7
TGTGCCAGCAGTTTAAAGACAATTACAGATACGCAGTATTTT,CASSLKTITDTQYF,.,TRBV28,.,TRBJ2-3
TGTAGCGTGGACCACAGGGGCAACGAGCAGTACTTC,CSVDHRGNEQYF,few,TRBV29-1,TRBD1,TRBJ2-7
TGTGCCACCAGTGGTCCGGACGGTAACTATGGCTACACCTTC,CATSGPDGNYGYTF,few,TRBV24-1,.,TRBJ1-2
TGTGCCAGCAGCCCACGACTAGCGCCGGGGCTCTACAATGAGCAGTTCTTC,CASSPRLAPGLYNEQFF,once,TRBV7-9,TRBD2,TRBJ2-1
TGTGCCAGCAGCCCTCGTATACGGGGGACGGGACGCGGGGCCAACGTCCTGACTTTC,CASSPRIRGTGRGANVLTF,.,TRBV27,.,TRBJ2-6
TGTGCCAGCAGCTTCACTAGCGGGGGTAGGAATGAGCAGTTCTTC,CASSFTSGGRNEQFF,.,TRBV7-3,TRBD2,TRBJ2-1
TGTGCCAGCAGTCCTTGGGACAGCTACGAGCAGTACTTC,CASSPWDSYEQYF,.,TRBV27,TRBD1,TRBJ2-7
TGTGCCAGCAGTCTAGCGGGGATGGGGAACATTCGGTACTTC,CASSLAGMGNIRYF,few,TRBV12-3/TRBV12-4,TRBD2,TRBJ2-4
TGTGCCAGCAGCCAAGGGAATCTAGCGGTCAAAAACATTCAGTACTTC,CASSQGNLAVKNIQYF,few,TRBV14,TRBD2,TRBJ2-4
TGTGCCAGCAGTTTAAGGAGCCGGGAGTACAATGAGCAGTTCTTC,CASSLRSREYNEQFF,few,TRBV27,.,TRBJ2-1